Each of the 21 T cell receptor beta chains below was sequenced from the same sample in a study of T cells in Graves' hyperthyroidism and ophthalmopathy. Amplified TCR beta CDR3 regions came from RNA transcripts. TCR CDR3 regions were first amplified by RT-PCR with HTBI primers. TCRdb analysed the multiplex PCR reads with MiXCR anew, one entry per CDR3 protein. The sample consists of over 150,000 distinct CDR3 sequences, about 15% of them appearing once. Sequenced: blood. The receptor source for this set is a woman in her forties or fifties with Graves' hyperthyroidism.

This clonotype was seen ten or more times. This sequence joins TRBV5-8 and TRBJ2-3; 7 nucleotides line up with TRBD1. Germline lookup yields CDR1 SGHTS and CDR2 YDEGEE. The CDR3 is made up of 15 amino acids. With 3 bases clipped from V and 0 bases from J, the junction kept 4 bases outside the gene matches. The CDR3 loop reads CASSWGTASTDTQYF. The DNA for the CDR3 is TGTGCCAGCAGCTGGGGGACAGCTAGCACAGATACGCAGTATTTT.

This clonotype has a count of ten or more. The rearrangement links TRBV19 to TRBJ1-2; maybe TRBD1 (5 bases). This CDR3 is 11 amino acids long. Germline CDR1 is LNHDA and CDR2 is SQIVND (reference sequence). Between the trimmed V and J ends, which lost 7 bases and 2 bases, there was a span of 5 bases. The chain's CDR3 is CASKGNYGYTF. The CDR3 DNA follows: TGTGCCAGTAAGGGGAACTATGGCTACACCTTC.

This clonotype was counted ten times or more. This chain links TRBV6-1 with TRBJ2-7; 8 bases are shared with TRBD2. The CDR3 length is 15 residues. Germline V CDR1 and CDR2: MNHNS, SASEGT. V trimming: 6 bases; J trimming: 1 base; junction bases outside the gene matches: 8. The CDR3 DNA reads as TGTGCCAGCAGAACCACGGGGGGGTTATCCTACGAGCAGTACTTC. Translation gives CASRTTGGLSYEQYF.

The V and J genes are TRBV7-9 and TRBJ1-2; D is unresolved. The CDR3 runs to 13 residues. Germline V gene lookup returns CDR1 SEHNR and CDR2 FQNEAQ (reference sequence). V gave up 5 bases and J gave up 0 bases, with 7 bases separating them. The CDR3 DNA reads as TGTGCCAGCAGCCCAGATCCTAACTATGGCTACACCTTC. It codes for CASSPDPNYGYTF. Together with reference TRBV7-9 and TRBJ1-2, the CDR3 gives the full variable domain: DTGVSQNPRHKITKRGQNVTFRCDPISEHNRLYWYRQTLGQGPEFLTYFQNEAQLEKSRLLSDRFSAERPKGSFSTLEIQRTEQGDSAMYLCASSPDPNYGYTFGSGTRLTVV.

The chain uses TRBV3-1 and TRBJ2-3; D is unresolved. The germline V gene encodes CDR1 LGHDT and CDR2 YNNKEL (reference sequence). The CDR3 spans 15 residues. The ends were cut back, 0 bases at V and 2 bases at J, with 9 bases in the middle. CDR3 bases: TGTGCCAGCAGCCAAGATCCCCAGGCCACAGATACGCAGTATTTT. Translating gives CASSQDPQATDTQYF.

In its sample, this clonotype was seen many times. V is TRBV20-1 and J is TRBJ2-1; a possible D gene is TRBD2 (5 bases). V lost 0 bases and J 7 bases, leaving 10 bases between the germline ends. From germline, CDR1 is DFQATT and CDR2 SNEGSKA (reference sequence). The CDR3 extends over 13 amino acids. The CDR3 spells CSARDLGGNEQFF. CDR3 bases: TGCAGTGCTAGAGATTTGGGCGGGAATGAGCAGTTCTTC.

This clonotype showed up many times. The chain is built from TRBV6-1 and TRBJ2-7; TRBD1 agrees at 9 bases. This CDR3 is 15 amino acids long. Germline assignment: CDR1 MNHNS and CDR2 SASEGT. The V gene end was trimmed by 5 bases and the J gene end by 6 bases; junction bases not matched to a gene: 11. This CDR3 is CASSPDRGKYSEQYF. In DNA form, the CDR3 reads TGTGCCAGCAGTCCCGACAGGGGGAAATACAGCGAGCAGTACTTC.

The chain joins TRBV11-1 to TRBJ1-1; D uncertain. Germline V gene sequence: CDR1 SGHAT, CDR2 FQDESV (reference sequence). V gave up 4 bases and J gave up 0 bases, with 9 bases separating them. This CDR3 has 14 residues. The CDR3 spells CASSSWTVNTEAFF. CDR3 DNA sequence: TGTGCCAGCAGCTCTTGGACGGTGAACACTGAAGCTTTCTTT.

This clonotype was seen a handful of times. This chain uses TRBV4-2 with TRBJ1-2, with no clear D. Trimming left V 0 bases short and J 2 bases short, with 13 bases between. The CDR3 is 16 amino acids. Germline V gene data show CDR1 as LGHNA and CDR2 as YNFKEQ. CDR3 DNA: TGTGCCAGCAGCCAAGATCTATCTTTTGGGAACTATGGCTACACCTTC. It specifies CASSQDLSFGNYGYTF.

This clonotype was observed at least ten times. The chain links TRBV3-1 to TRBJ2-2; D could derive from TRBD1 or TRBD2 (5 bases each). Germline V gives CDR1 LGHDT, CDR2 YNNKEL (reference sequence). Trimming stripped 6 bases from V and 7 bases from J, with 18 bases between. This CDR3 has 15 residues. CDR3 DNA sequence: TGTGCCAGCAGGTCGACGGGACGGGCGAACGGGGAGCTGTTTTTT. The encoded protein is CASRSTGRANGELFF.

This clonotype was recorded at least ten times. This chain connects TRBV12-3 or TRBV12-4 to TRBJ2-5; unclear D gene. The CDR3 length is 14 residues. Deletions cut 5 bases from V and 7 bases from J, with 17 bases between. The CDR3 DNA is TGTGCCAGCAGTCCCCACGGAGCCTTGGGGACCCAGTACTTC. The encoded protein is CASSPHGALGTQYF.

This chain uses TRBV9 with TRBJ2-3, with unresolved D. The CDR3 has 11 residues. Looked up from germline, CDR1 is SGDLS and CDR2 is YYNGEE. Between the trimmed V and J ends, which lost 0 bases and 4 bases, there was a span of 0 bases. This CDR3 reads CASSVADTQYF. The CDR3, as DNA: TGTGCCAGCAGCGTAGCAGATACGCAGTATTTT.

For this clonotype: Being one base from a much bigger clone, this may be a read error. The rearrangement links TRBV7-3 to TRBJ2-2; D remains unclear. Germline CDR1 and CDR2: SGHTA and FQGTGA. The V end was cut by 2 bases, the J end by 6 bases, with 13 bases between. The CDR3 spans 15 residues. CDR3 region: CASSLGIGVAGELFF. CDR3 nucleotide sequence: TGTGCCAGCAGCTTAGGGATAGGCGTTGCCGGGGAGCTGTTTTTT.

This clonotype was picked up many times. V is TRBV12-3 or TRBV12-4 and J is TRBJ1-4, with 11 positions matching TRBD1. V gave up 4 bases and J gave up 6 bases; unmatched junction bases: 7. The CDR3 spans 16 residues. Written as DNA, the CDR3 is TGTGCCAGCAGTTCGCTGGGACAGGGGGGAGATGAAAAACTGTTTTTT. Amino acid sequence: CASSSLGQGGDEKLFF.

There are many counts of this clonotype. The V gene is TRBV3-1, the J gene TRBJ1-6; D call uncertain. V was clipped by 4 bases and J by 7 bases, with 11 bases between them. The CDR3 length is 14 residues. Germline V gene sequence: CDR1 LGHDT, CDR2 YNNKEL (reference sequence). CDR3 in amino acids: CASSPGGPNSPLHF. The CDR3 nucleotides are TGTGCCAGCAGCCCGGGCGGGCCCAATTCACCCCTCCACTTT.

There are many counts of this clonotype. This chain joins TRBV7-3 and TRBJ2-5, with TRBD1 as a possible D gene (5 bases). Germline V gives CDR1 SGHTA, CDR2 FQGTGA. The CDR3 has 15 amino acids. V shed 5 bases and J shed 5 bases, with 18 bases lying between them. DNA for the CDR3: TGTGCCAGCAGCCCCACCGGGCAGGGTACGGAGACCCAGTACTTC. The encoded protein is CASSPTGQGTETQYF.

The CDR3 region is CASALMMNTEAFF. For the CDR3, the DNA is TGTGCCAGCGCCTTGATGATGAACACTGAAGCTTTCTTT. The chain combines TRBV13 with TRBJ1-1; D remains unclear. V was clipped by 8 bases and J by 0 bases, with 10 bases between them. The CDR3 extends over 13 amino acids. CDR1 PRHDT and CDR2 FYEKMQ come from the germline V gene (reference sequence).

This clonotype was observed many times. This rearrangement joins TRBV5-6 to TRBJ2-7; no clear D gene. The CDR3 covers 16 residues. CDR1 SGHDT and CDR2 YYEEEE come from the germline V gene. The V gene lost 0 bases and the J gene lost 5 bases, with 18 bases spanning the gap. CDR3 region: CASSLVGATSLNEQYF. The CDR3 nucleotides read TGTGCCAGCAGCTTGGTGGGTGCGACCTCCTTGAACGAGCAGTACTTC.

This clonotype was counted many times. The V call is TRBV19, the J call TRBJ1-5, with 8 bases identical to TRBD1. The CDR3 covers 18 residues. Germline CDR1 and CDR2: LNHDA and SQIVND (reference sequence). J lost 0 bases, V lost 5 bases, and 12 bases had no gene match. CDR3 nucleotides: TGTGCCAGTAGTCGAGAGGGGACAGGACTTTATAGCAATCAGCCCCAGCATTTT. Translation gives CASSREGTGLYSNQPQHF.

This clonotype was recorded many times. The chain is built from TRBV7-2 and TRBJ1-1; TRBD1 might be the D (5 bases). The CDR3 is 15 residues long. V lost 1 base and J lost 0, with 9 bases in between. From germline, CDR1 is SGHTA and CDR2 FQGNSA. The CDR3 sequence: CASSLVGVMNTEAFF. The CDR3, as DNA: TGTGCCAGCAGCTTAGTGGGGGTGATGAACACTGAAGCTTTCTTT.

This clonotype was detected ten times or more. The rearrangement links TRBV6-1 to TRBJ1-3; D remains unclear. Per germline, CDR1 MNHNS and CDR2 SASEGT. The CDR3 has 13 residues. Trimming took 6 bases from V and 0 from J, leaving 6 bases between them. CDR3 amino acids: CASRTASGNTIYF. Written as DNA, the CDR3 is TGTGCCAGCAGAACAGCCTCTGGAAACACCATATATTTT.